Shown below are 11 T cell receptor beta chains from a single sample sequenced in a study of T-cell reconstitution after alpha-beta-depleted transplantation in children (dated by TCRdb to about 2016). Libraries were constructed by PCR. The sequencer listed for this sample is Illumina HiSeq 2500. TCR library preparation used molecular barcoding, with unique molecular identifiers applied to normalize quantification of the TCRbeta repertoire. TCRdb reprocessing: public reads trimmed at Q25 with fastp, clones called with MiXCR, in-frame beta chains kept. Rows with a matching CDR3 protein are joined into one entry that keeps the most common DNA and genes. The sample contains 450,000 to 600,000 distinct CDR3 sequences, about 18% of them found a single time. The ten largest clones take up less than 4% of the sample. The starting material was PBMCs from the stem cell graft donor, obtained from the stem cell graft. Receptor source: a human donor who donated a stem cell graft to a child with acute lymphoblastic leukemia.

This clonotype has more than one count but fewer than ten. The J gene is TRBJ2-5, the V gene TRBV29-1; 7 bases fit TRBD2. This CDR3 contains 14 residues. CDR1 and CDR2 from the germline V gene are SQVTM and ANQGSEA. Germline trimming cut 7 bases from V and 5 bases from J; bases unmatched to any gene: 13. Written as DNA, the CDR3 is TGCAGCGAATTTGCGCGGGAGCTGGAGGAGACCCAGTACTTC. Its translation is CSEFARELEETQYF.

This chain connects TRBV9 to TRBJ2-1, with 8 bases identical to TRBD2. The CDR3 loop spans 14 amino acids. Germline V gene lookup returns CDR1 SGDLS and CDR2 YYNGEE. Trimming cost V 4 bases and J 4 bases; bases outside gene matches: 4. The CDR3 region is CASSRSGSYNEQFF. CDR3 coding DNA: TGTGCCAGCAGCCGGAGCGGGAGTTACAATGAGCAGTTCTTC.

This clonotype has only one observation. The V call is TRBV12-3 or TRBV12-4, the J call TRBJ2-3; 10 positions agree with TRBD2. The J segment lost 3 bases and the V segment lost 1 base, leaving 10 bases of the junction unmatched. The CDR3 spans 18 residues. In nucleotides, the CDR3 is TGTGCCAGCAGTTTAGTAGCGGGAGGCCGGGAACTGACAGATACGCAGTATTTT. Its protein product is CASSLVAGGRELTDTQYF.

The chain recombines TRBV7-6 with TRBJ2-7, with D uncertain. This CDR3 is 16 amino acids long. V gave up 4 bases and J gave up 2 bases, with 18 bases separating them. Germline CDR1 is SGHVS and CDR2 is FNYEAQ. The CDR3 loop reads CASSSMDPLAPYEQYF. The DNA for the CDR3 is TGTGCCAGCAGCTCTATGGACCCACTCGCCCCCTACGAGCAGTACTTC.

The chain is built from TRBV5-1 and TRBJ1-5, with D unresolved. The V gene lost 0 bases and the J gene lost 0 bases, with 7 bases spanning the gap. Per the germline V gene, CDR1 is SGHRS and CDR2 is YFSETQ. The CDR3 has 15 amino acids. The CDR3 coding sequence is TGCGCCAGCAGCTTGGACAGCTTTAGCAATCAGCCCCAGCATTTT. Amino acid sequence: CASSLDSFSNQPQHF.

V is TRBV5-1 and J is TRBJ1-4, with D possibly being TRBD1 (5 bases). CDR1 and CDR2 (germline): SGHRS, YFSETQ. V lost 1 base and J lost 11, with 9 bases in between. The CDR3 covers 12 residues. The CDR3 bases are TGCGCCAGCAGCTTGAGGGGTGACAAACTGTTTTTT. It encodes CASSLRGDKLFF.

This clonotype was seen a few times. The chain uses TRBV6-2 or TRBV6-3 and TRBJ1-4, with D possibly TRBD1 on 6 matching bases. Germline values: CDR1 MNHEY, CDR2 SVGEGT. CDR3 length: 17 residues. Trimming pared 2 bases from V and 0 bases from J, leaving 13 bases between. The CDR3 nucleotides read TGTGCCAGCAGTTACCGGGGACACGCCACAACTAATGAAAAACTGTTTTTT. Encoded protein: CASSYRGHATTNEKLFF.

The chain employs TRBV4-1 and TRBJ2-6; no reliable D call. Between the trimmed V and J ends, which lost 4 bases and 0 bases, there was a span of 7 bases. This CDR3 contains 15 residues. The germline gives CDR1 MGHRA, CDR2 YSYEKL. In DNA, the CDR3 is TGCGCCAGCAGCCTATTTAGCTCTGGGGCCAACGTCCTGACTTTC. Translated: CASSLFSSGANVLTF.

The chain recombines TRBV5-1 with TRBJ1-2; D ambiguous. Germline V gene sequence: CDR1 SGHRS, CDR2 YFSETQ. The V end was cut by 4 bases, the J end by 2 bases, with 15 bases between. The CDR3 has 15 residues. In nucleotides, the CDR3 is TGCGCCAGCAGCCCCCGTGGAGTTGGGAACTATGGCTACACCTTC. It yields the protein CASSPRGVGNYGYTF.

The chain has TRBV20-1 and TRBJ2-1; D gene ambiguous. V was shortened by 2 bases and J by 14 bases, with 13 bases between the two germline ends. Germline assignment: CDR1 DFQATT and CDR2 SNEGSKA (reference sequence). The CDR3 runs 11 residues. The CDR3, as DNA: TGCAGTGCTAGACCTCAGGTTAGGGAGTTCTTC. The encoded protein is CSARPQVREFF.

The chain couples TRBV6-9 to TRBJ1-1; weak D call: TRBD1 (5 bases). Looked up from germline, CDR1 is MNHGY and CDR2 is SVAAGI. The V end was cut by 4 bases, the J end by 2 bases, with 11 bases between. The CDR3 totals 14 residues. The CDR3 spells CASSFRGINTEAFF. The CDR3 nucleotides are TGTGCCAGCAGTTTCCGGGGGATAAACACTGAAGCTTTCTTT.